A single sample gave rise to the 9 T cell receptor beta chains below, sequenced in a study of OX40 agonist ivuxolimab in advanced cancers. The assay was immunoSEQ multiplex PCR, and TCRdb's table has in-frame clones only and misses some. The sample includes about 69,000 clones, roughly nine tenths seen only once; the top ten take around 6.9%. The material was CD4+ or CD8+ T cells sorted from blood, obtained in a trial of the OX40 agonist ivuxolimab. The receptors derive from an adult with an advanced solid tumor such as melanoma, head and neck, liver or kidney cancer.

The CDR3 DNA follows: TGCGCCAGCAGCTTGGGGCAGGGCAAAGCCTACGAGCAGTACTTC. Translating gives CASSLGQGKAYEQYF. V and J are TRBV5-1 and TRBJ2-7; D is possibly TRBD1 (5 bases). The V end was cut by 0 bases, the J end by 2 bases, with 12 bases between. CDR3 size: 15 residues. Germline assignment: CDR1 SGHRS and CDR2 YFSETQ.

This chain links TRBV9 with TRBJ2-1, with 8 positions matching TRBD2. The V and J ends lost 0 bases and 5 bases, in that order; junction bases with no gene match: 1. CDR3 length equals 14 residues. Germline V lookup: CDR1 SGDLS, CDR2 YYNGEE. CDR3 in DNA: TGTGCCAGCAGCGTAGCGGGAGGGAACAATGAGCAGTTCTTC. Its translation: CASSVAGGNNEQFF.

The V call is TRBV23-1, the J call TRBJ1-4, with TRBD1 as a possible D gene (5 bases). TRBV23-1 is annotated as an ORF whose role is uncertain. This CDR3 region has 17 residues. Trimming took off 3 bases at V and 6 bases at J, with 20 bases between the two ends. CDR3 residues: CASSHIVTGTGDEKLFF. The CDR3 bases are TGCGCCAGCAGTCATATCGTAACAGGTACTGGGGATGAAAAACTGTTTTTT.

The V call is TRBV4-1, the J call TRBJ1-4; no firm D call. V was shortened by 1 base and J by 8 bases, with 14 bases between the two germline ends. The CDR3 totals 15 residues. Germline CDR1 and CDR2: MGHRA and YSYEKL. CDR3 DNA sequence: TGCGCCAGCAGCCAAGGAGTTTACGGATTCGAAAAACTGTTTTTT. It encodes CASSQGVYGFEKLFF.

CDR3 sequence reads: CSVDRASGNNEQFF. The DNA of the CDR3 is TGCAGCGTTGACCGGGCTAGCGGAAACAATGAGCAGTTCTTC. This chain links TRBV29-1 with TRBJ2-1; 7 bases line up with TRBD2. V lost 3 bases and J lost 5; bases outside the gene matches: 7. The germline CDR1 and CDR2 sequences are SQVTM and ANQGSEA. CDR3 length: 14 amino acids.

This clone was seen only once. The chain uses TRBV4-3 and TRBJ2-7; D unclear. Per germline, CDR1 LGHNA and CDR2 YSLEER. There are 13 residues in the CDR3. V was cut by 2 bases and J by 0 bases, with 5 bases left in between. The CDR3 region is CASSQRPSYEQYF. The CDR3 DNA follows: TGCGCCAGCAGCCAACGTCCCTCCTACGAGCAGTACTTC.

This chain links TRBV7-3 with TRBJ2-3; no reliable D call. V dropped 5 bases and J dropped 2 bases, with 14 bases sitting between them. Germline loops: CDR1 SGHTA, CDR2 FQGTGA. The CDR3 extends over 15 amino acids. CDR3 bases: TGTGCCAGCAGCCCCGCTCCCACAGTCACAGATACGCAGTATTTT. This sequence encodes CASSPAPTVTDTQYF.

V is TRBV5-1 and J is TRBJ2-5; perhaps TRBD1 as D (5 bases). Germline V CDR1 and CDR2: SGHRS, YFSETQ. The CDR3 sequence is 15 residues long. V was shortened by 3 bases and J by 4 bases, with 16 bases between the two germline ends. The DNA for the CDR3 is TGCGCCAGCAGCTCCGATCGACAGCTGGCAGAGACCCAGTACTTC. Amino acid sequence: CASSSDRQLAETQYF. Full variable domain (remainder filled in from reference TRBV5-1 and TRBJ2-5): KAGVTQTPRYLIKTRGQQVTLSCSPISGHRSVSWYQQTPGQGLQFLFEYFSETQRNKGNFPGRFSGRQFSNSRSEMNVSTLELGDSALYLCASSSDRQLAETQYFGPGTRLLVL.

This chain links TRBV4-2 with TRBJ2-5, with 15 bases fitting TRBD2. Germline V gene lookup returns CDR1 LGHNA and CDR2 YNFKEQ. V gave up 4 bases and J gave up 3 bases; unmatched junction bases: 3. This CDR3 has 16 amino acids. CDR3 coding DNA: TGTGCCAGCAGCCCCCGGACTAGCGGGAGGGAAGAGACCCAGTACTTC. It specifies CASSPRTSGREETQYF.